This T cell receptor beta chain emerged from a study of T cells after yellow fever vaccination. This clonotype came up many times. A universal primer site and UMIs were added as TCR cDNA was made by 5'RACE template switching. TCRdb re-derived calls from the 5' RACE reads in MiXCR, one entry per CDR3 protein. The sample lists under 300,000 distinct CDR3 sequences; roughly 6.3% were seen once. The CDR3 has 12 amino acids. With 6 bases removed from V and 10 bases from J, the gap between germline ends came to 10 bases. The germline CDR1 and CDR2 sequences are SGHTA and FQGNSA. The chain is built from TRBV7-2 and TRBJ1-6; D is unclear. Sequencing used CD4+ T cells sorted from PBMCs, obtained on the day of the yellow fever booster vaccination. The receptor was isolated from a young man who received the YFV17D yellow fever vaccine. The CDR3: CASREGKSPLHF. Here the CDR3 DNA reads TGTGCCAGCAGAGAAGGCAAGTCACCCCTCCACTTT.